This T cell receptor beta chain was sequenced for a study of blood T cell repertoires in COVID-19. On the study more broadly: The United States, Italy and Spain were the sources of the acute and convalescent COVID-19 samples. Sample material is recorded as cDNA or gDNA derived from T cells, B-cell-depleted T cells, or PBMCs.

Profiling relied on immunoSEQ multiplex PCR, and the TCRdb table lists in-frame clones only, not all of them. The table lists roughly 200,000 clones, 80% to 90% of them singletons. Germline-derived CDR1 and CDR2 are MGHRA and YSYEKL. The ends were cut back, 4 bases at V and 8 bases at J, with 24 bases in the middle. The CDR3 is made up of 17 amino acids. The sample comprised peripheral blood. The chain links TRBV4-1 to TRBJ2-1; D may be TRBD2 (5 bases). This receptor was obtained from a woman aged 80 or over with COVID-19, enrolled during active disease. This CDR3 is CASSPLALVPRVHEQFF. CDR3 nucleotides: TGCGCCAGCAGCCCACTTGCTCTCGTCCCGAGGGTCCATGAGCAGTTCTTC.